The entry below gives a single T cell receptor beta chain sequence along with its context. The sample belongs to a study of OX40 agonist ivuxolimab in advanced cancers. Profiled with immunoSEQ multiplex PCR; TCRdb holds only in-frame clones, not every one. The sample carries 52,000 or so clones, about 88% recorded once. The CDR3 has 16 amino acids. Germline CDR1 and CDR2: SGHRS and YFSETQ. V was clipped by 4 bases and J by 0 bases, with 14 bases between them. Sequencing used CD4+ or CD8+ T cells sorted from blood, obtained in a trial of the OX40 agonist ivuxolimab. The chain is built from TRBV5-1 and TRBJ2-1; possible D gene TRBD1, 6 bases. The sequence came from an adult with an advanced solid tumor such as melanoma, head and neck, liver or kidney cancer. CDR3 coding DNA: TGCGCCAGCAGCAGGACAGCTACAGGCTCCTACAATGAGCAGTTCTTC. Translating it yields CASSRTATGSYNEQFF. The entire variable domain, with the rest obtained from reference TRBV5-1 and TRBJ2-1, is as follows: KAGVTQTPRYLIKTRGQQVTLSCSPISGHRSVSWYQQTPGQGLQFLFEYFSETQRNKGNFPGRFSGRQFSNSRSEMNVSTLELGDSALYLCASSRTATGSYNEQFFGPGTRLTVL.